What follows are 30 T cell receptor beta chains derived from one specimen sequenced in a study of blood T cell repertoires in COVID-19. Measured with immunoSEQ multiplex PCR; TCRdb has only the in-frame clones, and not every one. The sample contains tens of thousands of clones, 70% to 80% of which appear only once. The sequenced sample was peripheral blood. These receptors all stem from a human donor in a cohort sampled during active COVID-19.

This chain connects TRBV5-8 to TRBJ2-7, with 9 bases lining up with TRBD1. Germline assignment: CDR1 SGHTS and CDR2 YDEGEE. The CDR3 length is 16 residues. Trimming took 3 bases from V and 6 from J; bases not matched to a gene: 13. CDR3 nucleotide sequence: TGTGCCAGCAGCTCCCTGGGGGGGACAGGGCTGGGCGAGCAGTACTTC. Protein product: CASSSLGGTGLGEQYF.

This chain connects TRBV5-1 to TRBJ2-3; D not certain. The CDR3 is 14 amino acids. The V and J ends lost 1 base and 5 bases respectively, with 11 bases between them. Germline V gene sequence: CDR1 SGHRS, CDR2 YFSETQ. The CDR3 nucleotides read TGCGCCAGCAGCTTGCTAGGTGACTTAGATACGCAGTATTTT. Its translation is CASSLLGDLDTQYF. Variable domain in full (rest from reference TRBV5-1 and TRBJ2-3): KAGVTQTPRYLIKTRGQQVTLSCSPISGHRSVSWYQQTPGQGLQFLFEYFSETQRNKGNFPGRFSGRQFSNSRSEMNVSTLELGDSALYLCASSLLGDLDTQYFGPGTRLTVL.

This clone was recorded many times. The CDR3 here is CASSPTWDSRQYF. DNA of the CDR3: TGTGCCAGCAGCCCGACGTGGGACTCAAGGCAGTACTTC. The rearrangement uses TRBV28 and TRBJ2-7, with a tentative D call TRBD2 (6 bases). CDR1 is MDHEN, CDR2 SYDVKM, per germline. V was cut by 6 bases and J by 9 bases, with 18 bases left in between. The CDR3 contains 13 residues.

This clone is a singleton in its sample. The genes are TRBV3-1 (or the pseudogene TRBV3-2) and TRBJ2-1; 8 positions match TRBD1. The CDR3 sequence is 15 residues long. Germline V gives CDR1 LGHDT, CDR2 YNNKEL (reference sequence). After removal of 4 bases from V and 3 bases from J, the junction contained 5 bases not matched to a gene. In DNA form, the CDR3 reads TGTGCCAGCAGCCGGGACAGGATTTTCTACAATGAGCAGTTCTTC. Its protein is CASSRDRIFYNEQFF.

This clone was picked up one time. The V call is TRBV29-1, the J call TRBJ1-1, with 7 nucleotides matching TRBD1. The J segment lost 3 bases and the V segment lost 7 bases, leaving 5 bases of the junction unmatched. Germline-derived CDR1 and CDR2 are SQVTM and ANQGSEA. This CDR3 comprises 12 residues. CDR3 sequence (DNA): TGCAGCGCTAAGACAGGGTACACTGAAGCTTTCTTT. Its translation is CSAKTGYTEAFF.

The chain carries TRBV9 and TRBJ1-6; D is unclear. Trimming pared 0 bases from V and 9 bases from J, leaving 10 bases between. The CDR3 totals 14 residues. The germline CDR1 and CDR2 sequences are SGDLS and YYNGEE. The CDR3 nucleotides read TGTGCCAGCAGCGTAGCGGGTTATGGTTCACCCCTCCACTTT. Its protein product is CASSVAGYGSPLHF.

The V and J genes are TRBV6-2 or TRBV6-3 and TRBJ2-5; 10 bases are a match to TRBD1. The CDR3 totals 16 residues. V dropped 3 bases and J dropped 5; count of bases not matched to a gene: 9. Germline lookup yields CDR1 MNHEY and CDR2 SVGEGT. This chain's CDR3 is CASSYWDRGASETQYF. The CDR3 nucleotides read TGTGCCAGCAGTTATTGGGACAGGGGCGCGAGTGAGACCCAGTACTTC.

This sequence joins TRBV24-1 and TRBJ2-1; tentative D call: TRBD2 (6 bases). This CDR3 has 16 residues. Trimming shortened V by 4 bases and J by 7 bases, and 19 bases separated the two germline ends. In germline, CDR1 is KGHDR, CDR2 SFDVKD. CDR3 DNA sequence: TGTGCCACCAGTGACCCTCGGGAGCCCATTACGAATGAGCAGTTCTTC. Translation: CATSDPREPITNEQFF.

The chain joins TRBV29-1 to TRBJ2-7; 14 bases fit TRBD2. In germline, CDR1 is SQVTM, CDR2 ANQGSEA. V lost 7 bases and J lost 4; bases outside the gene matches: 3. The CDR3 loop spans 13 amino acids. CDR3 region: CSARLAGGYEQYF. In DNA form, the CDR3 reads TGCAGCGCCCGACTAGCGGGAGGGTACGAGCAGTACTTC.

This clone showed up just once. V and J are TRBV25-1 and TRBJ1-6; the D gene is possibly TRBD1 (5 bases). V lost 4 bases to trimming and J lost 1 base, with 14 bases between them. CDR3 length: 17 amino acids. In germline, CDR1 is MGHDK, CDR2 SYGVNS. The CDR3 loop is CASSGTRRGSYNSPLHF. As DNA, the CDR3 is TGTGCCAGCAGTGGCACTCGGAGGGGTTCCTATAATTCACCCCTCCACTTT.

This clone was seen just once. This chain joins TRBV18 and TRBJ2-7, with 8 nucleotides matching TRBD1. This CDR3 contains 16 residues. J lost 4 bases, V lost 5 bases, and 13 bases had no gene match. The germline CDR1 and CDR2 sequences are KGHSH and LQKENI. CDR3 residues: CASSSQPDRVGYEQYF. CDR3 in DNA: TGTGCCAGCTCATCTCAACCGGACAGGGTCGGGTACGAGCAGTACTTC.

This chain links TRBV7-2 with TRBJ2-1; weak D call: TRBD2 (6 bases). The germline V and J ends were trimmed by 2 bases and 1 base, with 9 bases remaining between them. Looked up from germline, CDR1 is SGHTA and CDR2 is FQGNSA. CDR3 length: 15 amino acids. The CDR3 sequence: CASSLREWSYNEQFF. The CDR3 bases are TGTGCCAGCAGCTTACGGGAGTGGTCCTACAATGAGCAGTTCTTC.

V gene TRBV14 combines with J gene TRBJ2-1, with D tentatively TRBD1 (7 bases). Germline V gene data show CDR1 as SGHDN and CDR2 as FVKESK. Trimming took off 5 bases at V and 2 bases at J, with 16 bases between the two ends. CDR3 length: 16 amino acids. The CDR3 DNA reads TGTGCCAGCAGCGAAAAGACAGGGAGGACCTACAATGAGCAGTTCTTC. This gives the protein CASSEKTGRTYNEQFF.

The chain carries TRBV24-1 and TRBJ2-3, with D maybe TRBD2 (6 bases). Trimming removed 5 bases at V and 2 bases at J, with 10 bases between. The CDR3 is 14 amino acids. CDR1 and CDR2 (germline): KGHDR, SFDVKD. The CDR3 bases are TGTGCCACCAGTGTTGCGGGGCTCACAGATACGCAGTATTTT. Protein: CATSVAGLTDTQYF.

The chain joins TRBV3-1 (or the pseudogene TRBV3-2) to TRBJ1-2; 9 bases map to TRBD1. The length of the CDR3 is 14 residues. Germline values: CDR1 LGHDT, CDR2 YNNKEL (reference sequence). The junction had 7 bases not matched to a gene; V was cut back by 5 bases and J by 6 bases. CDR3 in amino acids: CASSAGTGTHGYTF. Here the CDR3 DNA reads TGTGCCAGCAGCGCAGGGACAGGGACTCATGGCTACACCTTC.

The rearrangement uses TRBV5-1 and TRBJ1-3; 7 bases fit TRBD1. Germline V gives CDR1 SGHRS, CDR2 YFSETQ. V was pared by 4 bases and J by 0 bases, with 7 bases of the junction left unmatched. CDR3 length equals 16 residues. CDR3 DNA sequence: TGCGCCAGCAGCCAAACCACAGGGGTCTCTGGAAACACCATATATTTT. As protein: CASSQTTGVSGNTIYF.

The V and J genes are TRBV28 and TRBJ1-1, with D uncertain. There are 14 residues in the CDR3. Germline V gene lookup returns CDR1 MDHEN and CDR2 SYDVKM. Trimming took off 8 bases at V and 4 bases at J, with 17 bases between the two ends. Here the CDR3 reads CASSIAGGLTEAFF. The DNA of the CDR3 is TGTGCCAGCTCGATAGCGGGCGGTCTCACTGAAGCTTTCTTT.

This rearrangement joins TRBV7-3 to TRBJ1-2; no firm D call. Trimming took 9 bases from V and 4 from J, leaving 15 bases between them. Per germline, CDR1 SGHTA and CDR2 FQGTGA. The CDR3 length is 13 residues. The CDR3 loop is CARNLWESYGYTF. Written as DNA, the CDR3 is TGTGCCAGGAACTTATGGGAGAGCTATGGCTACACCTTC.

The chain joins TRBV28 to TRBJ2-7; 9 bases map to TRBD1. This CDR3 spans 15 amino acids. CDR1 is MDHEN, CDR2 SYDVKM, per germline. Trimming at V came to 4 bases and at J to 3 bases, leaving 7 bases not matched to a gene. The CDR3 loop reads CASSSEGTGFYEQYF. The DNA of the CDR3 is TGTGCCAGCAGTTCGGAAGGGACAGGGTTCTACGAGCAGTACTTC.

This rearrangement joins TRBV7-8 to TRBJ2-5, with TRBD2 identical over 12 bases. The germline V gene encodes CDR1 SGHVS and CDR2 FQNEAQ. The CDR3 is made up of 17 amino acids. V shed 5 bases and J 4 bases; nucleotides not matched to a gene: 11. The CDR3 protein is CASSPGASGGGRETQYF. The CDR3 nucleotides read TGTGCCAGCAGCCCAGGGGCTAGCGGGGGGGGGAGAGAGACCCAGTACTTC.

For this clone: Other DNA sequences from this sample encode an identical CDR3 as well. The V gene is TRBV7-3, the J gene TRBJ2-5; D gene ambiguous. The CDR3 has 13 residues. V was pared by 5 bases and J by 5 bases, with 12 bases between. Germline CDR1 and CDR2: SGHTA and FQGTGA. CDR3 residues: CASSPGPEETQYF. In nucleotides, the CDR3 is TGTGCCAGCAGCCCAGGCCCCGAGGAGACCCAGTACTTC.

The chain's CDR3 is CASRKGLQGSYNEQFF. The CDR3 DNA follows: TGCGCCAGCAGGAAGGGGCTCCAGGGGTCCTACAATGAGCAGTTCTTC. This rearrangement joins TRBV10-2 to TRBJ2-1, with D perhaps TRBD1 (6 bases). With 6 bases removed from V and 1 base from J, the gap between germline ends came to 16 bases. Germline CDR1 WSHSY, CDR2 SAAADI. The CDR3 totals 16 residues.

The chain uses TRBV6-4 and TRBJ2-1; D is ambiguous. Germline CDR1 and CDR2: MRHNA and SNTAGT. V was pared by 4 bases and J by 4 bases, with 5 bases between. The CDR3 length is 12 residues. The CDR3 DNA reads as TGTGCCAGCAGTGGGAGTTACAATGAGCAGTTCTTC. Amino acids: CASSGSYNEQFF.

This rearrangement joins TRBV11-3 to TRBJ2-5; 10 nucleotides agree with TRBD2. The trim removed 2 bases at V and 2 bases at J, leaving 8 bases unmatched. The CDR3 spans 17 residues. Germline CDR1 is SGHNT and CDR2 is YENEEA. The CDR3 DNA sequence: TGTGCCAGCAGCTTAAGAGGAGCTAGCGGGGGACAAGAGACCCAGTACTTC. It yields the protein CASSLRGASGGQETQYF.

The CDR3 DNA sequence: TGTGCCAGCAGCGTAGGCAGGGTCGGAGAGACCCAGTACTTC. Its translation is CASSVGRVGETQYF. This chain connects TRBV9 to TRBJ2-5; TRBD1 is a possible D gene (5 bases). CDR1 is SGDLS and CDR2 is YYNGEE in the germline V gene. V was shortened by 0 bases and J by 4 bases, with 10 bases between the two germline ends. This CDR3 comprises 14 residues.

The table lists this clone with a count of one. The chain combines TRBV28 with TRBJ2-3; the D is unclear. The V and J ends lost 5 bases and 1 base respectively, with 10 bases between them. This CDR3 has 14 amino acids. The germline V gene has CDR1 MDHEN and CDR2 SYDVKM. The CDR3 spells CASSAQRGTDTQYF. The CDR3, as DNA: TGTGCCAGCAGTGCCCAACGGGGCACAGATACGCAGTATTTT.

The chain couples TRBV7-2 to TRBJ1-6, with a tentative D call TRBD1 (6 bases). The CDR3 is 15 residues long. CDR1 and CDR2 (germline): SGHTA, FQGNSA. V lost 5 bases, J lost 5 bases, and 13 bases lay in between. CDR3 amino acids: CASSATGLDNSPLHF. For the CDR3, the DNA is TGTGCCAGCAGCGCCACAGGGTTGGATAATTCACCCCTCCACTTT.

The J gene is TRBJ1-1, the V gene TRBV29-1; D not certain. Germline V gene sequence: CDR1 SQVTM, CDR2 ANQGSEA. With 4 bases removed from V and 5 bases from J, the gap between germline ends came to 14 bases. The CDR3 spans 13 residues. CDR3 DNA sequence: TGCAGCGTTGTGGGCGGAGGGAATACTGAAGCTTTCTTT. Translated: CSVVGGGNTEAFF.

The chain links TRBV5-1 to TRBJ1-2, with a possible D match to TRBD1 (5 bases). Germline V gene lookup returns CDR1 SGHRS and CDR2 YFSETQ. The CDR3 spans 15 residues. Trimming stripped 0 bases from V and 3 bases from J, with 12 bases between. This chain's CDR3 is CASSLVSRADYGYTF. The CDR3 DNA reads as TGCGCCAGCAGCTTGGTTTCCAGGGCGGACTATGGCTACACCTTC. The complete variable domain, with remaining parts taken from reference TRBV5-1 and TRBJ1-2, reads KAGVTQTPRYLIKTRGQQVTLSCSPISGHRSVSWYQQTPGQGLQFLFEYFSETQRNKGNFPGRFSGRQFSNSRSEMNVSTLELGDSALYLCASSLVSRADYGYTFGSGTRLTVV.

The CDR3 spells CASRPGANTGELFF. The DNA of the CDR3 is TGTGCCAGCCGCCCCGGGGCGAACACCGGGGAGCTGTTTTTT. The chain links TRBV7-2 to TRBJ2-2; TRBD2 is a possible D gene (5 bases). Germline V gene lookup returns CDR1 SGHTA and CDR2 FQGNSA. This CDR3 region has 14 residues. The ends were cut back, 8 bases at V and 0 bases at J, with 10 bases in the middle.